A selection of T cell receptor beta chains follows, all from one sample in a study of blood T cell repertoires in COVID-19. TCRdb keeps only in-frame clones here, not all; method: immunoSEQ multiplex PCR. There are roughly 450,000 clones in the sample; 90% occur only once, and 0.55% to 0.75% lies in the top ten. The sample consisted of PBMCs or T cells enriched from blood (not recorded which). The receptors stem from a young man who had recovered from COVID-19. The CDR3 runs from the conserved cysteine through the conserved F or W. D genes are given only for firm matches. Some rows mark clone size as missing; the rest say once, few, many or name a class of expanded clone.

CDR3: CASPGLNSYNEQFF; DNA: TGTGCCAGCCCTGGACTAAACTCCTACAATGAGCAGTTCTTC; V: TRBV28; D: .; size: .; length: 14; J: TRBJ2-1
CDR3: CASSLDSGGNQPQHF; DNA: TGTGCCAGCAGCCTTGACAGTGGGGGCAATCAGCCCCAGCATTTT; V: TRBV3-1/TRBV3-2; D: .; size: few; length: 15; J: TRBJ1-5
CDR3: CASSRRAGGRDTQYF; DNA: TGTGCCAGCAGCCGAAGGGCGGGAGGAAGAGATACGCAGTATTTT; V: TRBV7-3; D: TRBD2; size: .; length: 15; J: TRBJ2-3
CDR3: CASSIGAISYNEQFF; DNA: TGTGCCAGTAGTATAGGAGCTATCTCCTACAATGAGCAGTTCTTC; V: TRBV19; D: .; size: .; length: 15; J: TRBJ2-1
CDR3: CASLEQGRDSTEAFF; DNA: TGTGCCAGCTTGGAACAGGGTAGGGATAGCACTGAAGCTTTCTTT; V: TRBV25-1; D: .; size: .; length: 15; J: TRBJ1-1
CDR3: CASSLISGSSYNEQFF; DNA: TGTGCCAGCAGCTTAATTAGCGGGAGTTCCTACAATGAGCAGTTCTTC; V: TRBV7-3; D: TRBD2; size: once; length: 16; J: TRBJ2-1
CDR3: CASSSTSRYTDTQYF; DNA: TGTGCCAGCAGCTCGACTAGCAGATACACAGATACGCAGTATTTT; V: TRBV5-5; D: TRBD2; size: once; length: 15; J: TRBJ2-3
CDR3: CASSPHPQGGEQFF; DNA: TGTGCCAGCAGCCCGCACCCACAGGGGGGCGAGCAGTTCTTC; V: TRBV7-9; D: TRBD1; size: .; length: 14; J: TRBJ2-1
CDR3: CASSPSGGALNEQFF; DNA: TGTGCCAGTAGCCCGAGCGGGGGGGCCTTGAATGAGCAGTTCTTC; V: TRBV19; D: TRBD2; size: .; length: 15; J: TRBJ2-1
CDR3: CASSLVRRNEQFF; DNA: TGTGCCAGCAGTTTAGTTCGGAGGAATGAGCAGTTCTTC; V: TRBV12-3/TRBV12-4; D: .; size: once; length: 13; J: TRBJ2-1
CDR3: CASSLDTISYEQYF; DNA: TGTGCCAGCTCTCTCGACACAATCTCCTACGAGCAGTACTTC; V: TRBV18; D: .; size: .; length: 14; J: TRBJ2-7
CDR3: CASSPGAGVSYGYTF; DNA: TGTGCCAGCAGCCCCGGTGCGGGAGTAAGCTATGGCTACACCTTC; V: TRBV3-1/TRBV3-2; D: .; size: .; length: 15; J: TRBJ1-2
CDR3: CATSGERGSPLHF; DNA: TGTGCCACATCAGGGGAGAGGGGGTCACCCCTCCACTTT; V: TRBV27; D: .; size: .; length: 13; J: TRBJ1-6
CDR3: CASSLVGQGMETQYF; DNA: TGTGCCAGCAGTTTAGTGGGACAGGGGATGGAGACCCAGTACTTC; V: TRBV28; D: TRBD1; size: few; length: 15; J: TRBJ2-5
CDR3: CASSFRVAGLLETQYF; DNA: TGTGCCAGCAGCTTTCGCGTAGCGGGATTGCTAGAGACCCAGTACTTC; V: TRBV5-6; D: TRBD2; size: .; length: 16; J: TRBJ2-5
CDR3: CASSRGQGGSYEQYF; DNA: TGTGCCAGCAGTCGGGGACAGGGGGGATCCTACGAGCAGTACTTC; V: TRBV6-5; D: TRBD1; size: .; length: 15; J: TRBJ2-7
CDR3: CASHRGAGSPLHF; DNA: TGTGCCAGCCACCGGGGGGCCGGTTCACCCCTCCACTTT; V: TRBV19; D: .; size: once; length: 13; J: TRBJ1-6
CDR3: CATSRVSGKFYYGYTF; DNA: TGTGCCACCAGCAGAGTTTCGGGAAAGTTCTACTATGGCTACACCTTC; V: TRBV15; D: .; size: .; length: 16; J: TRBJ1-2
CDR3: CASSFRNTEAFF; DNA: TGTGCCAGCAGCTTTAGGAACACTGAAGCTTTCTTT; V: TRBV7-8; D: .; size: .; length: 12; J: TRBJ1-1
CDR3: CASRWTILATEAFF; DNA: TGTGCCAGCAGGTGGACAATTTTGGCGACTGAAGCTTTCTTT; V: TRBV2; D: .; size: .; length: 14; J: TRBJ1-1
CDR3: CASSADRGFNEQYF; DNA: TGTGCCAGTAGCGCGGACAGGGGGTTCAACGAGCAGTACTTC; V: TRBV19; D: TRBD1; size: .; length: 14; J: TRBJ2-7
CDR3: CASSFLPHEAGNTIYF; DNA: TGCGCCAGCAGCTTCCTTCCACATGAGGCGGGAAACACCATATATTTT; V: TRBV5-1; D: .; size: .; length: 16; J: TRBJ1-3
CDR3: CAISPSRQGFFTF; DNA: TGTGCCATCAGCCCATCGCGCCAGGGTTTTTTCACCTTC; V: TRBV10-3; D: .; size: .; length: 13; J: TRBJ1-2
CDR3: CASSRLPPFGNTIYF; DNA: TGTGCCAGCAGCCGACTTCCGCCCTTTGGAAACACCATATATTTT; V: TRBV6-5; D: .; size: .; length: 15; J: TRBJ1-3
CDR3: CASSETGAAETQYF; DNA: TGCGCCAGCAGCGAAACAGGTGCGGCAGAGACCCAGTACTTC; V: TRBV5-1; D: .; size: .; length: 14; J: TRBJ2-5
CDR3: CASSRSGTGGLPETQYF; DNA: TGTGCCAGCAGTAGATCCGGGACAGGGGGTCTACCGGAGACCCAGTACTTC; V: TRBV6-2/TRBV6-3; D: TRBD1; size: .; length: 17; J: TRBJ2-5
CDR3: CASSPATGGANTEAFF; DNA: TGTGCCAGCTCACCTGCGACAGGGGGTGCGAACACTGAAGCTTTCTTT; V: TRBV18; D: TRBD1; size: .; length: 16; J: TRBJ1-1
CDR3: CASNSGSGNTIYF; DNA: TGTGCCAGCAATTCCGGGTCTGGAAACACCATATATTTT; V: TRBV27; D: .; size: .; length: 13; J: TRBJ1-3
CDR3: CASSQQLLGVVKQEGSYEQYF; DNA: TGTGCCAGCAGCCAACAGCTGTTAGGTGTGGTTAAACAGGAGGGGTCCTACGAGCAGTACTTC; V: TRBV3-1/TRBV3-2; D: .; size: .; length: 21; J: TRBJ2-7
CDR3: CSVVGPNEQFF; DNA: TGCAGCGTTGTGGGGCCCAATGAGCAGTTCTTC; V: TRBV29-1; D: .; size: .; length: 11; J: TRBJ2-1
CDR3: CATSPPGLQDEQFF; DNA: TGTGCCACCAGCCCCCCGGGACTACAGGATGAGCAGTTCTTC; V: TRBV15; D: TRBD2; size: .; length: 14; J: TRBJ2-1
CDR3: CAWSTTSIAGELFF; DNA: TGTGCCTGGTCTACGACGAGTATAGCGGGGGAGCTGTTTTTT; V: TRBV30; D: .; size: .; length: 14; J: TRBJ2-2
CDR3: CASSSYGSYSNQPQHF; DNA: TGTGCCAGCAGTTCTTACGGGAGTTATAGCAATCAGCCCCAGCATTTT; V: TRBV27; D: .; size: .; length: 16; J: TRBJ1-5
CDR3: CASSLGGTGKSGYTF; DNA: TGTGCCAGCAGCTTAGGAGGGACAGGGAAGAGTGGCTACACCTTC; V: TRBV7-9; D: TRBD1; size: .; length: 15; J: TRBJ1-2